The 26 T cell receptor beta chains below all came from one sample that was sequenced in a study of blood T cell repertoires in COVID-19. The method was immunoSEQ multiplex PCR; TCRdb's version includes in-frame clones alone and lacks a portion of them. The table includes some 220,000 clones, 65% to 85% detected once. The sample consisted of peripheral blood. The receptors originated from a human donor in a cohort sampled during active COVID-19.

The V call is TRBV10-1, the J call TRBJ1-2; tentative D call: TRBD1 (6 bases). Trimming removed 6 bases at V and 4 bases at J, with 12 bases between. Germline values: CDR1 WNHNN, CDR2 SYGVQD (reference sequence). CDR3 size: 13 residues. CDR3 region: CASSEEGGYGYTF. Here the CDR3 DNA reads TGCGCCAGCAGCGAGGAAGGGGGCTATGGCTACACCTTC.

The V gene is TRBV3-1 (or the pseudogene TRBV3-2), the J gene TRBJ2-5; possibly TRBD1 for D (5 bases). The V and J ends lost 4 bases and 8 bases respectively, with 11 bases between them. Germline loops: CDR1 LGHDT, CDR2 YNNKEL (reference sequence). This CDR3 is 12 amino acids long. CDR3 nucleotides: TGTGCCAGCAGCCGACAGACCGATACCCAGTACTTC. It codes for CASSRQTDTQYF.

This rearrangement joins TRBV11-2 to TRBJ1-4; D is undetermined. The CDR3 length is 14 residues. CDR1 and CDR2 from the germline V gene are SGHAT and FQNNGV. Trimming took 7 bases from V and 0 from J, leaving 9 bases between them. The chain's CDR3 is CASTLTATNEKLFF. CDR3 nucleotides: TGTGCCAGCACCCTGACTGCAACTAATGAAAAACTGTTTTTT.

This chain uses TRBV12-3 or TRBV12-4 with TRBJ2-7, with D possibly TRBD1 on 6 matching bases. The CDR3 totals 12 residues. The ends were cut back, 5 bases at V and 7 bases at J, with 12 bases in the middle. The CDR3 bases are TGTGCCAGCAGTCTTCAAGGGGGAGAGCAGTACTTC. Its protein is CASSLQGGEQYF.

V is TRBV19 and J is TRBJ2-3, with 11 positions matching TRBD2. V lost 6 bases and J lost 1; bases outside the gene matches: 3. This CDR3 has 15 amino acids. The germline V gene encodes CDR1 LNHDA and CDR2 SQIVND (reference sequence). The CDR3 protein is CASSTSGGRTDTQYF. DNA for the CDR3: TGTGCCAGTAGCACTAGCGGGGGCCGCACAGATACGCAGTATTTT.

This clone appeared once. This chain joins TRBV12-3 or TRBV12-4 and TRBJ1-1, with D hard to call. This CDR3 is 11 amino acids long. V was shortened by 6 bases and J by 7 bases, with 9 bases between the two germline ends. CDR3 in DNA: TGTGCCAGCAGCGCGCGAGGTGAAGCTTTCTTT. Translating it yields CASSARGEAFF.

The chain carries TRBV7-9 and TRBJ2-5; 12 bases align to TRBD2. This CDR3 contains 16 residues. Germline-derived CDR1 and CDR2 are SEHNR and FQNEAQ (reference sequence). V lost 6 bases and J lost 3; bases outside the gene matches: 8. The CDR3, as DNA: TGTGCCAGCAGTTCCGGACTAGCGGGGTCTGAAGAGACCCAGTACTTC. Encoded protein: CASSSGLAGSEETQYF.

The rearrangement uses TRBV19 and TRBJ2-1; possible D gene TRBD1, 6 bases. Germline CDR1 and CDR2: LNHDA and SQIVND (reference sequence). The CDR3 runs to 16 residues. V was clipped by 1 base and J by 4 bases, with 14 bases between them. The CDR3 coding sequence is TGTGCCAGTAGTATAGCAACTTGGACAGATTACAATGAGCAGTTCTTC. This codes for CASSIATWTDYNEQFF.

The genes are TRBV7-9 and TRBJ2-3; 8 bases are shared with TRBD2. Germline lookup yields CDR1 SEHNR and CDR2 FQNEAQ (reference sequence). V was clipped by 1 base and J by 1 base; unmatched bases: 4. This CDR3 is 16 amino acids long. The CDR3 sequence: CASSLVSGSGTDTQYF. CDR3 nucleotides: TGTGCCAGCAGCTTAGTAAGCGGGAGTGGCACAGATACGCAGTATTTT.

The CDR3 DNA is TGCAGTGCTAGTCGGCAGACTTACTACGAGCAGTACTTC. Its protein product is CSASRQTYYEQYF. This sequence joins TRBV20-1 and TRBJ2-7; D unresolved. The CDR3 extends over 13 amino acids. V gave up 3 bases and J gave up 3 bases, with 12 bases separating them. CDR1 and CDR2 from the germline V gene are DFQATT and SNEGSKA (reference sequence).

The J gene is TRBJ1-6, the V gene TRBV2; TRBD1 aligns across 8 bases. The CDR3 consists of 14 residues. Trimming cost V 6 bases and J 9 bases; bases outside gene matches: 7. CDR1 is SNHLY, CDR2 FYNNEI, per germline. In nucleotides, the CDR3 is TGTGCCAGCAGACTCGGGACAGGAAGTTCACCCCTCCACTTT. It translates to CASRLGTGSSPLHF.

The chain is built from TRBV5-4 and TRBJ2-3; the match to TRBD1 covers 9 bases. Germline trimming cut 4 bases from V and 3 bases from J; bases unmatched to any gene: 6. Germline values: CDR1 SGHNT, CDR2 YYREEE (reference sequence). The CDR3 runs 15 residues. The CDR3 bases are TGTGCCAGCAGCAACCACAGGGGGCAGACAGATACGCAGTATTTT. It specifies CASSNHRGQTDTQYF.

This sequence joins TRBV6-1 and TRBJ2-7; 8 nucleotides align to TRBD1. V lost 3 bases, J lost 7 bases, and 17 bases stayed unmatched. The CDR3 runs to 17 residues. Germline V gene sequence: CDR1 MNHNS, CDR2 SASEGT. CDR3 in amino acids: CASSEAGGAFRGLEQYF. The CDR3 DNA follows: TGTGCCAGCAGTGAGGCAGGGGGCGCTTTTAGGGGTCTGGAGCAGTACTTC.

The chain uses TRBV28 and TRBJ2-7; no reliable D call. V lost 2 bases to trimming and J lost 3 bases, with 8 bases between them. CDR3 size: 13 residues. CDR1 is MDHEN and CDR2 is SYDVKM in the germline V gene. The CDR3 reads CASSLVRFYEQYF. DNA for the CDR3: TGTGCCAGCAGTTTAGTTCGTTTCTACGAGCAGTACTTC.

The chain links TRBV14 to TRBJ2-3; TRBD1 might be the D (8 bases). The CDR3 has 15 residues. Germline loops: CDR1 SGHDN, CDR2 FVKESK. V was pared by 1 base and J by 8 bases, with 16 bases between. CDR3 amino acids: CASSQARGPGGTQYF. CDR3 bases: TGTGCCAGCAGCCAAGCCAGGGGGCCGGGGGGTACGCAGTATTTT. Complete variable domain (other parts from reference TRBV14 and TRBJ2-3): EAGVTQFPSHSVIEKGQTVTLRCDPISGHDNLYWYRRVMGKEIKFLLHFVKESKQDESGMPNNRFLAERTGGTYSTLKVQPAELEDSGVYFCASSQARGPGGTQYFGPGTRLTVL.

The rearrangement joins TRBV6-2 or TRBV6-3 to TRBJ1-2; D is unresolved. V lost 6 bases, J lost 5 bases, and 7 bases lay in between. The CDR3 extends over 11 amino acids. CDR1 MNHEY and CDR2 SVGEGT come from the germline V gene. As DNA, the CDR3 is TGTGCCAGCAGCGAACTATATGGCTACACCTTC. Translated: CASSELYGYTF.

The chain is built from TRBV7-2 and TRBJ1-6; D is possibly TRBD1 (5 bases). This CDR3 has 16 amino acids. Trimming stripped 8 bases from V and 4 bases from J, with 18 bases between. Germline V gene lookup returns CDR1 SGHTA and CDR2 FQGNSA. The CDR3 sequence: CASGSSGAPYNSPLHF. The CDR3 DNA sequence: TGTGCCAGCGGATCCTCTGGGGCTCCATATAATTCACCCCTCCACTTT.

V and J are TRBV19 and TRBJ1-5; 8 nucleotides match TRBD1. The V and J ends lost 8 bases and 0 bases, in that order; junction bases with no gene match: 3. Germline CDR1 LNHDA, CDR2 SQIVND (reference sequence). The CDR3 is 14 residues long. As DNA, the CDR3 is TGTGCCAGTCAGGACAGGGCTAGCAATCAGCCCCAGCATTTT. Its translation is CASQDRASNQPQHF.

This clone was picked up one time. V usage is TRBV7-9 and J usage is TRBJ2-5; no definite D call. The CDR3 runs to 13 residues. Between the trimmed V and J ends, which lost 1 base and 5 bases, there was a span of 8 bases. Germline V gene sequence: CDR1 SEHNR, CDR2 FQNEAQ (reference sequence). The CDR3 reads CASSLGGMETQYF. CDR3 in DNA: TGTGCCAGCAGCTTAGGAGGAATGGAGACCCAGTACTTC. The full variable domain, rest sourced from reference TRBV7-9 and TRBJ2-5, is DTGVSQNPRHKITKRGQNVTFRCDPISEHNRLYWYRQTLGQGPEFLTYFQNEAQLEKSRLLSDRFSAERPKGSFSTLEIQRTEQGDSAMYLCASSLGGMETQYFGPGTRLLVL.

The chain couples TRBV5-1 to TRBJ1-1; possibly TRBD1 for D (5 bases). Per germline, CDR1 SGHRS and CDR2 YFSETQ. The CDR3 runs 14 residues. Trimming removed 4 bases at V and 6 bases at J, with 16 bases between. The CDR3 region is CASSRSVQGAEAFF. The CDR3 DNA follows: TGCGCCAGCAGCCGATCTGTCCAGGGCGCTGAAGCTTTCTTT.

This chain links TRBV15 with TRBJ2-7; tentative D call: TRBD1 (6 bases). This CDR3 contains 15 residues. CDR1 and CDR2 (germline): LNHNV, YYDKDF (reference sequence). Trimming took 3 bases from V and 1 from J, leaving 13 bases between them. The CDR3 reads CATSSGRTASYEQYF. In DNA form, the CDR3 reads TGTGCCACCAGCAGTGGTAGGACAGCGTCCTACGAGCAGTACTTC.

As DNA, the CDR3 is TGTGCCAGCAGCTTAGTCGGCAAACAGCAAAAGCCCGAGCAGTACTTC. Its translation: CASSLVGKQQKPEQYF. The V call is TRBV11-2, the J call TRBJ2-7; D not certain. The V and J ends lost 1 base and 6 bases respectively, with 19 bases between them. Per the germline V gene, CDR1 is SGHAT and CDR2 is FQNNGV. This CDR3 comprises 16 residues.

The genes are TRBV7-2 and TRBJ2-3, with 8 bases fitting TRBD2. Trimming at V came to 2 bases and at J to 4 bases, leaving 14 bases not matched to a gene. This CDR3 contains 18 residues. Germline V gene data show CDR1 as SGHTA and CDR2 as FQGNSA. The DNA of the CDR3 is TGTGCCAGCAGCTTACGAGGTTTTCGGGGGGGCCCCGCAGATACGCAGTATTTT. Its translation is CASSLRGFRGGPADTQYF.

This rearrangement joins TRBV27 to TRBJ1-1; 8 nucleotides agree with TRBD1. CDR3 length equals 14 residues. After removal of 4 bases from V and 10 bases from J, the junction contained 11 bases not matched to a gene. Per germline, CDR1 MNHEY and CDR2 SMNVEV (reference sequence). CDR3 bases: TGTGCCAGCAGTTCTGTTCAGGGGGCGGTTGGAGCTTTCTTT. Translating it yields CASSSVQGAVGAFF.

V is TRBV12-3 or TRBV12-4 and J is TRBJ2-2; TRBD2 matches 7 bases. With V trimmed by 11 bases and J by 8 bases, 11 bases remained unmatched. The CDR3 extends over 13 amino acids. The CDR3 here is CAGTSAGEGELFF. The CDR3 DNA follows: TGTGCCGGCACTAGCGCGGGGGAGGGGGAGCTGTTTTTT.

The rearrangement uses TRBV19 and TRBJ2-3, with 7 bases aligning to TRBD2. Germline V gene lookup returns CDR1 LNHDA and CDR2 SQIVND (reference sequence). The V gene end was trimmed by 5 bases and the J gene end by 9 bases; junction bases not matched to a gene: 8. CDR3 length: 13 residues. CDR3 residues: CASSRLAVETQYF. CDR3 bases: TGTGCCAGTAGTCGGCTAGCGGTAGAGACGCAGTATTTT.